This T cell receptor (beta chain) was identified during a study of regulatory T cells in long-lasting Graves disease. TCRdb re-called the reads through MiXCR, storing one row per CDR3 protein. The table records 600 or so distinct CDR3 sequences, 60% to 75% of them present only once. From RNA extracted from PBMCs, the TCR library was made. Study observations and caveats: Under persistent disease, TRBV28, TRBJ1-2 and TRBJ2-5 were used preferentially. Possibly, too few samples lowered accuracy. In persistent patients, shared public clonotypes (approximately 3,000) outnumbered those in new patients (approximately 970).

Sample share makes this clonotype hyperexpanded (1% or more). Its matching antigen is unknown. V was trimmed by 6 bases and J by 4 bases, leaving 21 bases between them. Germline V gene sequence: CDR1 SNHLY, CDR2 FYNNEI. This CDR3 is 16 amino acids long. This TCR came from a female donor with Graves disease. The chain employs TRBV2 and TRBJ2-5; possibly TRBD1 for D (6 bases). The specimen was peripheral blood mononuclear cells (PBMCs), collected with antithyroid drug treatment, in newly diagnosed or persistent Graves disease (not recorded which). The CDR3 reads CASRNWGQGGIETQYF. CDR3 bases: TGTGCCAGCAGGAACTGGGGGCAGGGTGGTATAGAGACCCAGTACTTC.